These 21 T cell receptor beta chains were sequenced from one sample in a study of blood T cell repertoires in COVID-19. Generated by immunoSEQ multiplex PCR, the TCRdb table keeps only in-frame clones and is missing some. The table has just over 350,000 clones, 87% seen once. The sample comprised PBMCs or T cells enriched from blood (not recorded which). Receptors were obtained from a woman aged 30 to 39 who had recovered from COVID-19.

The chain links TRBV9 to TRBJ2-1, with a possible D match to TRBD2 (6 bases). V dropped 4 bases and J dropped 7 bases, with 12 bases sitting between them. The CDR3 extends over 13 amino acids. Germline values: CDR1 SGDLS, CDR2 YYNGEE. CDR3 sequence reads: CASSPGVANEQFF. The CDR3 bases are TGTGCCAGCAGCCCGGGAGTCGCAAATGAGCAGTTCTTC.

The chain links TRBV28 to TRBJ1-2; D unclear. CDR1 MDHEN and CDR2 SYDVKM come from the germline V gene. The CDR3 loop spans 13 amino acids. V shed 3 bases and J shed 2 bases, with 7 bases lying between them. The CDR3 DNA is TGTGCCAGCAGTTTTCCGGTGAACTATGGCTACACCTTC. This translates into CASSFPVNYGYTF.

The gene calls are TRBV2 and TRBJ1-1; D uncertain. Looked up from germline, CDR1 is SNHLY and CDR2 is FYNNEI. With 7 bases removed from V and 3 bases from J, the gap between germline ends came to 15 bases. This CDR3 spans 14 amino acids. This CDR3 is CASKRGASDTEAFF. In DNA, the CDR3 is TGTGCCAGCAAACGAGGAGCCTCAGACACTGAAGCTTTCTTT.

J is TRBJ2-2 and V is TRBV11-3; 8 nucleotides match TRBD2. With V trimmed by 3 bases and J by 3 bases, 6 bases remained unmatched. The CDR3 is 16 residues long. The germline V gene encodes CDR1 SGHNT and CDR2 YENEEA. CDR3 protein: CASSFLSGIDTGELFF. In DNA, the CDR3 is TGTGCCAGCAGCTTCCTTAGCGGGATAGACACCGGGGAGCTGTTTTTT.

This rearrangement joins TRBV28 to TRBJ1-5; a weak D match, TRBD1 (5 bases). CDR3 length: 14 residues. Trimming removed 8 bases from V and 7 bases from J, with 18 bases in between. Germline V gene data show CDR1 as MDHEN and CDR2 as SYDVKM. The CDR3 protein is CASAGGGYGQPQHF. Here the CDR3 DNA reads TGTGCCAGCGCTGGGGGGGGGTACGGGCAGCCCCAGCATTTT.

The chain is built from TRBV5-1 and TRBJ2-2, with 8 bases aligning to TRBD2. Looked up from germline, CDR1 is SGHRS and CDR2 is YFSETQ. V shed 2 bases, J shed 5 bases, and the junction held 5 bases outside the gene matches. The CDR3 loop spans 15 amino acids. CDR3 nucleotide sequence: TGCGCCAGCAGCTTTGGGGTAGCGGGGACCGGGGAGCTGTTTTTT. Translating it yields CASSFGVAGTGELFF.

V and J are TRBV27 and TRBJ2-2, with D possibly being TRBD1 (5 bases). The CDR3 extends over 15 amino acids. Per the germline V gene, CDR1 is MNHEY and CDR2 is SMNVEV (reference sequence). The V and J ends lost 6 bases and 4 bases respectively, with 15 bases between them. CDR3 protein: CASRFFQGSTGELFF. In DNA, the CDR3 is TGTGCCAGCAGATTCTTCCAGGGATCCACCGGGGAGCTGTTTTTT.

This rearrangement joins TRBV3-1 (or the pseudogene TRBV3-2) to TRBJ1-2; 9 bases align to TRBD1. The CDR3 loop spans 14 amino acids. Germline V lookup: CDR1 LGHDT, CDR2 YNNKEL (reference sequence). The junction had 5 bases not matched to a gene; V was cut back by 1 base and J by 8 bases. DNA of the CDR3: TGTGCCAGCAGCCAAGTATGGGACAGGGAGGGCTACACCTTC. It encodes CASSQVWDREGYTF.

The rearrangement joins TRBV11-2 to TRBJ2-1; D gene uncertain. V lost 0 bases to trimming and J lost 0 bases, with 9 bases between them. The CDR3 totals 16 residues. Germline V lookup: CDR1 SGHAT, CDR2 FQNNGV. The CDR3 loop is CASSLEWAPSYNEQFF. The CDR3 nucleotides are TGTGCCAGCAGCTTAGAGTGGGCTCCCTCCTACAATGAGCAGTTCTTC.

The chain combines TRBV4-1 with TRBJ1-5; TRBD1 agrees at 9 bases. Germline-derived CDR1 and CDR2 are MGHRA and YSYEKL. Trimming cost V 4 bases and J 3 bases; bases outside gene matches: 10. This CDR3 spans 17 amino acids. CDR3 coding DNA: TGCGCCAGCAGCCCCGGGACAGGGCAAAACTTCAATCAGCCCCAGCATTTT. Protein sequence: CASSPGTGQNFNQPQHF.

The chain carries TRBV5-1 and TRBJ1-2, with TRBD1 matching over 8 bases. The CDR3 runs 17 residues. V lost 2 bases, J lost 8 bases, and 17 bases stayed unmatched. Germline lookup yields CDR1 SGHRS and CDR2 YFSETQ. The CDR3 region is CASSFSLTDRVVGGYTF. The CDR3, as DNA: TGCGCCAGCAGCTTCTCATTAACGGACAGGGTGGTCGGAGGCTACACCTTC.

J is TRBJ1-2 and V is TRBV6-1, with D perhaps TRBD1 (5 bases). The CDR3 runs to 16 residues. Trimming removed 4 bases at V and 6 bases at J, with 21 bases between. The germline V gene encodes CDR1 MNHNS and CDR2 SASEGT. CDR3 sequence (DNA): TGTGCCAGCAGTGCAAGCATTCCGGCAGGGAATGATGGCTACACCTTC. Translation: CASSASIPAGNDGYTF.

V gene TRBV9 combines with J gene TRBJ1-4; TRBD1 agrees at 7 bases. Trimming cost V 4 bases and J 5 bases; bases outside gene matches: 5. The CDR3 runs to 14 residues. Germline assignment: CDR1 SGDLS and CDR2 YYNGEE. The CDR3 coding sequence is TGTGCCAGCAGCCAGGGACAGCAGAATGAAAAACTGTTTTTT. Translated: CASSQGQQNEKLFF.

This chain connects TRBV5-1 to TRBJ2-1; D gene ambiguous. V shed 2 bases and J shed 3 bases, with 6 bases lying between them. The V gene's germline CDR1 is SGHRS and CDR2 YFSETQ. The CDR3 extends over 13 amino acids. The CDR3 spells CASSFGDYNEQFF. The CDR3 DNA sequence: TGCGCCAGCAGCTTCGGAGACTACAATGAGCAGTTCTTC.

The chain links TRBV7-8 to TRBJ2-3; TRBD2 is a possible D gene (7 bases). The CDR3 consists of 16 residues. Looked up from germline, CDR1 is SGHVS and CDR2 is FQNEAQ. Trimming shortened V by 11 bases and J by 6 bases, and 27 bases separated the two germline ends. As DNA, the CDR3 is TGTGCCGGTCATATCGGGGGGCAGGGGTCTACGGATACGCAGTATTTT. It is translated as CAGHIGGQGSTDTQYF.

The V gene is TRBV24-1, the J gene TRBJ2-5, with TRBD1 matching over 7 bases. The CDR3 is 16 amino acids. CDR1 KGHDR and CDR2 SFDVKD come from the germline V gene. V dropped 4 bases and J dropped 3; count of bases not matched to a gene: 10. The chain's CDR3 is CATSDTRQGRKETQYF. The CDR3 nucleotides are TGTGCCACCAGTGACACTAGACAGGGTCGGAAAGAGACCCAGTACTTC.

This clone was observed once. The chain is built from TRBV27 and TRBJ1-6, with D maybe TRBD1 (5 bases). V was pared by 3 bases and J by 7 bases, with 7 bases between. Germline V gives CDR1 MNHEY, CDR2 SMNVEV (reference sequence). CDR3 length equals 13 residues. The CDR3 nucleotides read TGTGCCAGCAGTTTTGGGGCCAATTCACCCCTCCACTTT. It translates to CASSFGANSPLHF.

J is TRBJ2-3 and V is TRBV18, with TRBD2 identical over 13 bases. V trimming: 2 bases; J trimming: 4 bases; junction bases outside the gene matches: 0. CDR3 length: 15 amino acids. The germline CDR1 and CDR2 sequences are KGHSH and LQKENI. CDR3 coding DNA: TGTGCCAGCTCACCAGGACTAGCGGGAGCAGATACGCAGTATTTT. Its translation is CASSPGLAGADTQYF.

The chain links TRBV7-8 to TRBJ1-6, with 8 nucleotides matching TRBD1. The V segment lost 5 bases and the J segment 1 base; nucleotides outside the gene matches: 4. Germline-derived CDR1 and CDR2 are SGHVS and FQNEAQ. The CDR3 has 16 residues. CDR3 sequence: CASSPRTGSYNSPLHF. The CDR3 region has the DNA TGTGCCAGCAGCCCCCGGACAGGGTCCTATAATTCACCCCTCCACTTT.

The genes are TRBV6-5 and TRBJ1-1; a possible D gene is TRBD1 (6 bases). Germline CDR1 is MNHEY and CDR2 is SVGAGI. CDR3 size: 15 residues. Deletions cut 8 bases from V and 7 bases from J, with 23 bases between. CDR3 amino acids: CASRGGGYREVEAFF. For the CDR3, the DNA is TGTGCCAGCCGGGGGGGAGGGTACAGGGAGGTTGAAGCTTTCTTT.

The V and J genes are TRBV29-1 and TRBJ1-2, with no clear D. This CDR3 contains 12 residues. Trimming removed 4 bases at V and 1 base at J, with 7 bases between. CDR1 is SQVTM, CDR2 ANQGSEA, per germline. As DNA, the CDR3 is TGCAGCGTTGCCCGGTTTAACTATGGCTACACCTTC. Amino acid sequence: CSVARFNYGYTF.